These 6 T cell receptor beta chains came from one sample sequenced in a study of cytomegalovirus exposure and HLA in healthy donors. Clones were read by immunoSEQ multiplex PCR, and TCRdb kept only the in-frame ones, dropping some. The sample records some 330,000 clones, just over 85% being singletons. The sample consisted of PBMCs. The origin of the receptors is a woman under 30 in good health and CMV-seronegative.

V usage is TRBV28 and J usage is TRBJ1-1; the D gene is possibly TRBD1 (6 bases). Germline CDR1 reads MDHEN; CDR2 reads SYDVKM. The CDR3 is 15 amino acids. V lost 6 bases and J 1 base, leaving 15 bases between the germline ends. CDR3 amino acids: CASRPGGQGNTEAFF. DNA for the CDR3: TGTGCCAGCAGACCCGGGGGGCAGGGGAACACTGAAGCTTTCTTT. Complete variable domain (other parts from reference TRBV28 and TRBJ1-1): DVKVTQSSRYLVKRTGEKVFLECVQDMDHENMFWYRQDPGLGLRLIYFSYDVKMKEKGDIPEGYSVSREKKERFSLILESASTNQTSMYLCASRPGGQGNTEAFFGQGTRLTVV.

The chain joins TRBV6-5 to TRBJ1-3, with D perhaps TRBD1 (5 bases). This CDR3 has 15 amino acids. Germline lookup yields CDR1 MNHEY and CDR2 SVGAGI. Trimming took off 5 bases at V and 4 bases at J, with 15 bases between the two ends. The CDR3 sequence is CASSPMGGGGNTIYF. CDR3 in DNA: TGTGCCAGCAGTCCCATGGGGGGAGGAGGAAACACCATATATTTT.

Only one count was recorded for this clone. The chain is built from TRBV2 and TRBJ1-2; 7 positions agree with TRBD1. The CDR3 consists of 14 residues. Trimming cost V 7 bases and J 6 bases; bases outside gene matches: 11. In germline, CDR1 is SNHLY, CDR2 FYNNEI. The CDR3 nucleotides are TGTGCCAGCACCCCAGAGGGACAGTCTCATGGCTACACCTTC. It yields the protein CASTPEGQSHGYTF.

This rearrangement joins TRBV11-1 to TRBJ2-1; 12 nucleotides match TRBD2. From germline, CDR1 is SGHAT and CDR2 FQDESV (reference sequence). The ends lost 2 bases at V and 1 base at J; junction bases unmatched: 0. This CDR3 is 16 amino acids long. The CDR3 protein is CASSLLAGGSYNEQFF. DNA for the CDR3: TGTGCCAGCAGCTTACTAGCGGGAGGGTCCTACAATGAGCAGTTCTTC.

This sequence joins TRBV2 and TRBJ2-7, with 7 bases aligning to TRBD1. The CDR3 loop spans 15 amino acids. Germline V gives CDR1 SNHLY, CDR2 FYNNEI. After removal of 7 bases from V and 3 bases from J, the junction contained 12 bases not matched to a gene. The CDR3 nucleotides are TGTGCCAGCACCACTGGACAGGCCGGTGACTACGAGCAGTACTTC. The encoded protein is CASTTGQAGDYEQYF.

This chain connects TRBV6-6 to TRBJ1-3; no clear D gene. V was pared by 6 bases and J by 1 base, with 10 bases between. CDR3 length: 14 residues. The V gene's germline CDR1 is MNHNY and CDR2 SVGAGI (reference sequence). The CDR3 nucleotides are TGTGCCAGCAGCGACGAGGTTTCTGGAAACACCATATATTTT. Encoded protein: CASSDEVSGNTIYF.